This T cell receptor (beta chain) was sequenced for a study of technical replicates of blood from several donors. Only in-frame clones appear in the TCRdb table, and some are missing; sequencing was by immunoSEQ multiplex PCR. This sample carries fewer than 90,000 clones, 90% to 95% of them seen once, and the ten largest clones take approximately 0.41%. The CDR3 sequence is 17 residues long. Trimming shortened V by 5 bases and J by 5 bases, and 22 bases separated the two germline ends. The germline V gene has CDR1 MGHDK and CDR2 SYGVNS. The TCR was taken from a human donor in good health. This rearrangement joins TRBV25-1 to TRBJ1-5, with a possible D match to TRBD1 (6 bases). Sequenced sample: T cells isolated from PBMCs. The CDR3 reads CASSPSFQQGSHQPQHF. The CDR3 nucleotides are TGTGCCAGCAGTCCGTCGTTCCAACAGGGTTCCCATCAGCCCCAGCATTTT.